This T cell receptor beta chain was sequenced for a study of cytomegalovirus exposure and HLA in healthy donors. General observations from the study: Reports credit the classifier with highly specific, highly sensitive diagnosis of cytomegalovirus status.

V lost 5 bases to trimming and J lost 2 bases; unmatched junction nucleotides: 2. CDR1 is SGHVS and CDR2 is FQNEAQ in the germline V gene. CDR3 length: 14 amino acids. 13 Jbeta primers and 60 Vbeta primers were used for the PCR. Libraries were prepared by immunoSEQ multiplex PCR; TCRdb keeps only in-frame clonotypes and omits some of them. Across 100,000 to 150,000 clones, the top ten clones capture roughly 3.5% of the sample. About this clone: The target antigen is unknown.

As for the donors, each was a healthy bone marrow donor. The V gene is TRBV7-8, the J gene TRBJ1-5; TRBD1 agrees at 8 bases. The sequenced sample consisted of PBMCs. The TCR originated in a man aged 18 to 35 in good health and CMV-seronegative. In nucleotides, the CDR3 is TGTGCCAGCAGCCAACAGGGGGGCAATCAGCCCCAGCATTTT. It encodes CASSQQGGNQPQHF.